Reported below is one T cell receptor beta chain. Its antigen is unknown. This entry is derived from a study of OX40 agonist ivuxolimab in advanced cancers. Study overall: Administration of intravenous ivuxolimab to patients occurred every 2 weeks at 0.01 to 10 mg/kg. Of mixed ages from 23 to 79 and averaging roughly 64 years, the group was around 78% male. Notes on the study in general: Doses of 0.1 to 3.0 mg/kg were accompanied by clonal expansion of CD4+ and CD8+ blood T cells by week 6.

The ends were cut back, 4 bases at V and 6 bases at J, with 17 bases in the middle. CDR1 and CDR2 from the germline V gene are SGHRS and YFSETQ. The CDR3 contains 14 residues. TCRdb's table, derived via immunoSEQ multiplex PCR, lists solely in-frame clones and lacks some. The sample has around 64,000 clones, roughly 85% seen once; the top ten hold 0.7% to 0.9%. The clonotype was recovered from an adult with an advanced solid tumor such as melanoma, head and neck, liver or kidney cancer. The starting material was CD4+ or CD8+ T cells sorted from blood, obtained in a trial of the OX40 agonist ivuxolimab. The chain uses TRBV5-1 and TRBJ2-7, with no clear D. The DNA for the CDR3 is TGCGCCAGCAGCCTGAGTACCGTTCCTGTCGAGCAGTACTTC. This sequence encodes CASSLSTVPVEQYF.